This T cell receptor beta chain was documented in a study of cytomegalovirus exposure and HLA in healthy donors. Study-level results: TCR beta V- and J-gene trimming, according to a later analysis, was linked to a missense DCLRE1C variant. A later analysis found TCR association rates differed by HLA locus, highest for DRB1 and lowest for HLA-C.

This CDR3 is built from 16 residues. The V gene's germline CDR1 is MDHEN and CDR2 SYDVKM. Losses at the gene ends were 4 bases for V and 14 bases for J; bases not matched to a gene: 17. As to this clone: Its specificity is not known.

Primers included in the PCR were 60 Vbeta and 13 Jbeta primers. Clones were read by immunoSEQ multiplex PCR, and TCRdb kept only the in-frame ones, dropping some. The sample includes about 130,000 clones. V is TRBV28 and J is TRBJ1-6; TRBD1 agrees at 7 bases. The receptor's source is a man between 18 and 35 years old in good health and CMV-seronegative. The specimen was PBMCs. In nucleotides, the CDR3 is TGTGCCAGCAGTTCACCGCTGGGACAGTCACTCGTGGCCCTCCACTTT. This encodes CASSSPLGQSLVALHF.